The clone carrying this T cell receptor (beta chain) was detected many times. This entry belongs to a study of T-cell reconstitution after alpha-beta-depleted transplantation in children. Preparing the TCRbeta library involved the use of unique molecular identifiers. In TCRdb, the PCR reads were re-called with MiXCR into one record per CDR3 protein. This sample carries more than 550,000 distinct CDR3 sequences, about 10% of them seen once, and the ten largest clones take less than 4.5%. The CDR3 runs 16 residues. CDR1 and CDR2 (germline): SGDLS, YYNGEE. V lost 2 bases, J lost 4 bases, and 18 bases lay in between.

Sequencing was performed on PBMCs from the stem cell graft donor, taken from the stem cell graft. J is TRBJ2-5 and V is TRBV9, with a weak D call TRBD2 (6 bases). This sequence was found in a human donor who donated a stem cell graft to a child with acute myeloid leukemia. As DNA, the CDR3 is TGTGCCAGCAGCGTTACAAGTGGGGGGAGAACAGAGACCCAGTACTTC. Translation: CASSVTSGGRTETQYF. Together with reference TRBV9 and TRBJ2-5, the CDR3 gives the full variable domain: DSGVTQTPKHLITATGQRVTLRCSPRSGDLSVYWYQQSLDQGLQFLIQYYNGEERAKGNILERFSAQQFPDLHSELNLSSLELGDSALYFCASSVTSGGRTETQYFGPGTRLLVL.